The 16 T cell receptor beta chains presented below share a single source sample, sequenced in a study of T cell responses to AZD1222 COVID-19 vaccine. Method: immunoSEQ multiplex PCR; TCRdb's copy keeps in-frame clones and lacks some. The table records 95,000 to 150,000 clones, 85% to 95% of them present only once. Sequenced here: peripheral blood, sampled on day 0 of AZD1222 vaccination. These receptors were taken from an adult in good health.

The CDR3 DNA follows: TGCAGCGCTGAGACAGGGTACGCTGAAGCTTTCTTT. Encoded protein: CSAETGYAEAFF. V and J are TRBV29-1 and TRBJ1-1; 7 nucleotides agree with TRBD1. Germline CDR1 SQVTM, CDR2 ANQGSEA. With 7 bases clipped from V and 6 bases from J, the junction kept 8 bases outside the gene matches. This CDR3 has 12 amino acids.

The rearrangement links TRBV5-8 to TRBJ1-2; a weak D match, TRBD1 (5 bases). Trimming left V 0 bases short and J 8 bases short, with 14 bases between. CDR1 is SGHTS, CDR2 YDEGEE, per germline. CDR3 length: 14 residues. The DNA of the CDR3 is TGTGCCAGCAGCTTGGTAGGGGCAGTCTTAGGCTACACCTTC. It is translated as CASSLVGAVLGYTF.

This rearrangement joins TRBV3-1 (or the pseudogene TRBV3-2) to TRBJ2-3; D perhaps matches TRBD2 (7 bases). V shed 0 bases and J shed 7 bases, with 20 bases lying between them. Germline values: CDR1 LGHDT, CDR2 YNNKEL (reference sequence). The CDR3 extends over 17 amino acids. The CDR3 loop is CASSQEFRGGAKNTQYF. The CDR3, as DNA: TGTGCCAGCAGCCAAGAGTTTCGAGGGGGGGCCAAAAATACGCAGTATTTT.

The rearrangement joins TRBV2 to TRBJ1-2, with D unclear. The V end was cut by 3 bases, the J end by 5 bases, with 7 bases between. The CDR3 length is 12 residues. From germline, CDR1 is SNHLY and CDR2 FYNNEI. The CDR3 here is CASSELLYGYTF. In nucleotides, the CDR3 is TGTGCCAGCAGTGAGCTGTTATATGGCTACACCTTC.

The rearrangement links TRBV7-9 to TRBJ1-2; no firm D call. The germline V gene encodes CDR1 SEHNR and CDR2 FQNEAQ (reference sequence). Trimming removed 2 bases from V and 0 bases from J, with 7 bases in between. The CDR3 totals 14 residues. The CDR3 here is CASSLSPANYGYTF. CDR3 coding DNA: TGTGCCAGCAGCTTATCCCCAGCTAACTATGGCTACACCTTC. The entire variable domain, with the rest obtained from reference TRBV7-9 and TRBJ1-2, is as follows: DTGVSQNPRHKITKRGQNVTFRCDPISEHNRLYWYRQTLGQGPEFLTYFQNEAQLEKSRLLSDRFSAERPKGSFSTLEIQRTEQGDSAMYLCASSLSPANYGYTFGSGTRLTVV.

The chain recombines TRBV24-1 with TRBJ1-1, with D hard to call. V lost 10 bases to trimming and J lost 1 base, with 12 bases between them. CDR3 length: 13 residues. The germline V gene encodes CDR1 KGHDR and CDR2 SFDVKD. Written as DNA, the CDR3 is TGTGCCACTACTAATTCACGGAACACTGAAGCTTTCTTT. Its protein is CATTNSRNTEAFF.

This clone was counted between two and nine times. The CDR3 loop reads CASSLDINTEAFF. CDR3 sequence (DNA): TGTGCCAGCAGCTTAGACATTAACACTGAAGCTTTCTTT. The chain recombines TRBV5-5 with TRBJ1-1; D is ambiguous. CDR1 and CDR2 (germline): SGHKS, YYEKEE (reference sequence). With 2 bases removed from V and 2 bases from J, the gap between germline ends came to 7 bases. The CDR3 runs 13 residues.

The chain uses TRBV5-4 and TRBJ2-4; D perhaps matches TRBD2 (5 bases). The CDR3 totals 14 residues. Germline V lookup: CDR1 SGHNT, CDR2 YYREEE (reference sequence). V was pared by 0 bases and J by 1 base, with 5 bases between. The chain's CDR3 is CASSLAGAKNIQYF. The CDR3 DNA reads as TGTGCCAGCAGCTTGGCGGGGGCCAAAAACATTCAGTACTTC.

This clone has a single count. V usage is TRBV10-3 and J usage is TRBJ1-1, with a possible D match to TRBD1 (6 bases). CDR3 length equals 14 residues. In germline, CDR1 is ENHRY, CDR2 SYGVKD. Deletions cut 6 bases from V and 1 base from J, with 12 bases between. The CDR3 region is CAISYGTSNTEAFF. CDR3 nucleotide sequence: TGTGCCATCAGCTACGGGACATCGAACACTGAAGCTTTCTTT.

A few counts support this clone. V and J are TRBV11-2 and TRBJ1-1; TRBD1 matches 9 bases. CDR1 and CDR2 (germline): SGHAT, FQNNGV. The CDR3 covers 15 residues. The V and J ends lost 5 bases and 3 bases, in that order; junction bases with no gene match: 7. The CDR3 protein is CASSTHRGRDTEAFF. The CDR3 DNA reads as TGTGCCAGCAGCACTCACAGGGGGCGGGACACTGAAGCTTTCTTT.

J is TRBJ1-1 and V is TRBV10-3, with TRBD1 as a possible D gene (5 bases). V lost 4 bases and J lost 1, with 13 bases in between. Germline values: CDR1 ENHRY, CDR2 SYGVKD. The CDR3 runs to 15 residues. CDR3 loop: CAISGSNRRNTEAFF. Written as DNA, the CDR3 is TGTGCCATCAGTGGGTCGAACAGGAGGAACACTGAAGCTTTCTTT.

This clone was seen just once. This chain uses TRBV5-6 with TRBJ2-1; 9 nucleotides match TRBD1. V lost 2 bases, J lost 4 bases, and 1 base stayed unmatched. The germline gives CDR1 SGHDT, CDR2 YYEEEE. This CDR3 is 14 amino acids long. The CDR3 region is CASSFGTGYNEQFF. In DNA form, the CDR3 reads TGTGCCAGCAGCTTCGGGACAGGGTACAATGAGCAGTTCTTC. Together with reference TRBV5-6 and TRBJ2-1, the CDR3 gives the full variable domain: DAGVTQSPTHLIKTRGQQVTLRCSPKSGHDTVSWYQQALGQGPQFIFQYYEEEERQRGNFPDRFSGHQFPNYSSELNVNALLLGDSALYLCASSFGTGYNEQFFGPGTRLTVL.

The chain recombines TRBV2 with TRBJ1-5, with D possibly matching TRBD1 (5 bases). Germline CDR1 is SNHLY and CDR2 is FYNNEI. V was cut by 3 bases and J by 6 bases, with 12 bases left in between. CDR3 size: 14 residues. The CDR3 DNA is TGTGCCAGCAGTGAGAATGCAGGGAGTCAGCCCCAGCATTTT. Translation: CASSENAGSQPQHF.

The rearrangement links TRBV30 to TRBJ1-6; D may be TRBD1 (5 bases). Germline lookup yields CDR1 GTSNPN and CDR2 SVGIG (reference sequence). The CDR3 runs to 16 residues. Trimming took off 0 bases at V and 5 bases at J, with 14 bases between the two ends. CDR3 DNA sequence: TGTGCCTGGAGTGTTCAGGCAGGGTCCGATAATTCACCCCTCCACTTT. Protein sequence: CAWSVQAGSDNSPLHF.

The chain couples TRBV10-3 to TRBJ2-2; TRBD1 is a possible D gene (6 bases). The V gene lost 7 bases and the J gene lost 2 bases, with 11 bases spanning the gap. CDR1 is ENHRY and CDR2 is SYGVKD in the germline V gene. The CDR3 loop spans 14 amino acids. CDR3 DNA sequence: TGTGCCATCAAAAAGGACAGCAACACCGGGGAGCTGTTTTTT. This translates into CAIKKDSNTGELFF.

The genes are TRBV2 and TRBJ1-4; 8 bases align to TRBD1. J lost 7 bases, V lost 1 base, and 11 bases had no gene match. The CDR3 contains 17 residues. CDR1 SNHLY and CDR2 FYNNEI come from the germline V gene. CDR3 DNA sequence: TGTGCCAGCAGTGAAGGGCAGGGGGCGGGAATCGGTGAAAAACTGTTTTTT. This sequence encodes CASSEGQGAGIGEKLFF. The variable domain in full, completed from reference TRBV2 and TRBJ1-4, reads EPEVTQTPSHQVTQMGQEVILRCVPISNHLYFYWYRQILGQKVEFLVSFYNNEISEKSEIFDDQFSVERPDGSNFTLKIRSTKLEDSAMYFCASSEGQGAGIGEKLFFGSGTQLSVL.